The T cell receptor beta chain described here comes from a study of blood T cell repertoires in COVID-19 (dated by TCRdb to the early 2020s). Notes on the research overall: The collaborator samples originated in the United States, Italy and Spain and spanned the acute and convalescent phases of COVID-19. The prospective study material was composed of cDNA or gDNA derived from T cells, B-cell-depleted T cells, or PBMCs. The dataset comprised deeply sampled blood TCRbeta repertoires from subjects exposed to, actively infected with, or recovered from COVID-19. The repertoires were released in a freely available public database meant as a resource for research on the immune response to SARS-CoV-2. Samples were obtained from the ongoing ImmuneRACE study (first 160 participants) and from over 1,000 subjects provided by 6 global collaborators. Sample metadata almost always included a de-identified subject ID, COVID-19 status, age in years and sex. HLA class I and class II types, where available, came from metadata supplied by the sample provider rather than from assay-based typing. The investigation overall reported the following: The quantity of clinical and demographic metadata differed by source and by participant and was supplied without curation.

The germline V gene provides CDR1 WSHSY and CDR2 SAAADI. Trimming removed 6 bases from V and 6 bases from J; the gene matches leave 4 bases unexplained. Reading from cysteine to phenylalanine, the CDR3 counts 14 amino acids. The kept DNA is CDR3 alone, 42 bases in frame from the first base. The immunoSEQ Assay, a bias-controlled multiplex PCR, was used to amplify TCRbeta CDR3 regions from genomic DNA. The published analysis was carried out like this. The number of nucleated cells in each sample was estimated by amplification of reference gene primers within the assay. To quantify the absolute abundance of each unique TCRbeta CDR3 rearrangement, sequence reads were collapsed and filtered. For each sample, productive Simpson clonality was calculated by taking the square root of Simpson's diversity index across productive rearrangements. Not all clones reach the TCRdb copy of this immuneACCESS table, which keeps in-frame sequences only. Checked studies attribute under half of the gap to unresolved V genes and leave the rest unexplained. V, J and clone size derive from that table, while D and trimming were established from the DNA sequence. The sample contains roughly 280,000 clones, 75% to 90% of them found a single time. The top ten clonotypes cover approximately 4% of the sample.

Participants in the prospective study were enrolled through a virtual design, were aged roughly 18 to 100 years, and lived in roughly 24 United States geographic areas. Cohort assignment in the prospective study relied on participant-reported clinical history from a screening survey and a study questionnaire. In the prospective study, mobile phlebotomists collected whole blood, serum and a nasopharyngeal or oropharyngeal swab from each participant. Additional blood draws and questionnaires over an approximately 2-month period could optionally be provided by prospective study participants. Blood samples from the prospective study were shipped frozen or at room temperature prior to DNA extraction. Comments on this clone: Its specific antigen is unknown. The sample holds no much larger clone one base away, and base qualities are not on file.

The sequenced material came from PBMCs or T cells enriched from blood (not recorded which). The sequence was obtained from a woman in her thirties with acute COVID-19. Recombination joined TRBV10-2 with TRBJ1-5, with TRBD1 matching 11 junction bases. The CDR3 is CASRLGQGVQPQHF. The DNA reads TGCGCCAGCAGACTGGGACAGGGGGTTCAGCCCCAGCATTTT.